This T cell receptor (beta chain) was found in a study of T cells expressing NK-cell markers. Study context: Cells sorted as CD3+CD56+NKG2C+, CD3+CD56+NKG2C- and CD3+CD56-NKG2C+ T cells supplied the TCR beta repertoires.

Notes on the study in general: Whether the expanded NKG2C+ T cell clones recognized HCMV remained unclear.

Germline V gives CDR1 GTSNPN, CDR2 SVGIG (reference sequence). CDR3 length: 12 amino acids. For each CDR3 protein, TCRdb gives one entry from its re-call of the 5' RACE reads, without DNA. The sample table includes some 300,000 distinct CDR3 sequences. As to this clonotype: Its specificity is unknown.

This sequence originates from a man aged 18-30 years in good health. V is TRBV30 and J is TRBJ1-1; TCRdb's D gene call, TRBD1, goes unchecked for lack of DNA. Material for sequencing was blood T cells: a sorted CD56 or NKG2C T cell subset, CD4+ or CD8+ T cells, or bulk PBMC T cells (not recorded which). The CDR3 sequence is CAWTEGGKGAFF. Complete variable domain (other parts from reference TRBV30 and TRBJ1-1): SQTIHQWPATLVQPVGSPLSLECTVEGTSNPNLYWYRQAAGRGLQLLFYSVGIGQISSEVPQNLSASRPQDRQFILSSKKLLLSDSGFYLCAWTEGGKGAFFGQGTRLTVV.